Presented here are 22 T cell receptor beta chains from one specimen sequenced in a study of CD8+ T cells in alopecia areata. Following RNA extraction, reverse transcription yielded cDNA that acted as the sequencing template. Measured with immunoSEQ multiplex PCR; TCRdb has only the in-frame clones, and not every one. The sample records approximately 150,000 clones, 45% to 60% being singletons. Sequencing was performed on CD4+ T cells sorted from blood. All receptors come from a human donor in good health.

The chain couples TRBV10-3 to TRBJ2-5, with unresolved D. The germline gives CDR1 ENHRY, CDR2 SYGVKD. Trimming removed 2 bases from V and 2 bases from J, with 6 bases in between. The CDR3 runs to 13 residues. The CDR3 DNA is TGTGCCATCAGTGAGAGGCTGCAAGAGACCCAGTACTTC. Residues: CAISERLQETQYF.

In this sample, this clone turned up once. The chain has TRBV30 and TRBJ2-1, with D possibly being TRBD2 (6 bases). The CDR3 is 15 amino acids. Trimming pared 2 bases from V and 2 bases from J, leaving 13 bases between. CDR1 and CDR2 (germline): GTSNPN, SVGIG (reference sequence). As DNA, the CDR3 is TGTGCCTGGAGTCGGGATAGCGGTCCCTACAATGAGCAGTTCTTC. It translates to CAWSRDSGPYNEQFF.

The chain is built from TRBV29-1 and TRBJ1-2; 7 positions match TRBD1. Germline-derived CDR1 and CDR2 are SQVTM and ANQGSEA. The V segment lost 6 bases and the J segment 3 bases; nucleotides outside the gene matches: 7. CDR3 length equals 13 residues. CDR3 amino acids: CSVDDRDHYGYTF. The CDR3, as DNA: TGCAGCGTCGATGACAGGGACCACTATGGCTACACCTTC.

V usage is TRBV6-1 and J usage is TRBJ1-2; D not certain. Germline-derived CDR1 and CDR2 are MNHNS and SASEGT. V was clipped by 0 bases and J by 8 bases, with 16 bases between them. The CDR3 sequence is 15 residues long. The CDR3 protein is CASSEALRAARGYTF. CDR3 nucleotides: TGTGCCAGCAGTGAAGCGCTACGGGCAGCAAGGGGCTACACCTTC.

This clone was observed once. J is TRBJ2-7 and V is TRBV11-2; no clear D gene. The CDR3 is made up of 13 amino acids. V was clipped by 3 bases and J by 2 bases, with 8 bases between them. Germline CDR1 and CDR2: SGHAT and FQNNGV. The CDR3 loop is CASSLQYAYEQYF. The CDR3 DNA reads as TGTGCCAGCAGCTTGCAGTACGCCTACGAGCAGTACTTC.

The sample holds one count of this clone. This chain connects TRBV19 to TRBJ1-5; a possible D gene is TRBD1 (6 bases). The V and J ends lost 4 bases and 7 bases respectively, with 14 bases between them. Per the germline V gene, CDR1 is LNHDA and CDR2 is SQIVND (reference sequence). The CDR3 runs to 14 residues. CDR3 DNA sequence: TGTGCCAGTAGTAGAAGGGACACGGAGCAGCCCCAGCATTTT. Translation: CASSRRDTEQPQHF.

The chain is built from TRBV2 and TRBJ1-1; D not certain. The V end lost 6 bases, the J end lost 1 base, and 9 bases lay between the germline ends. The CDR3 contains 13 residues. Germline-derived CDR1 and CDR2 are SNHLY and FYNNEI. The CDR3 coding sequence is TGTGCCAGCAGCGCTCGGTCGAACACTGAAGCTTTCTTT. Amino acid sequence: CASSARSNTEAFF.

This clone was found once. CDR3 nucleotides: TGTGCCAGCCACAGGGGAGGCGCAAATCAGCCCCAGCATTTT. Translating gives CASHRGGANQPQHF. The gene calls are TRBV2 and TRBJ1-5; TRBD1 aligns across 7 bases. The CDR3 sequence is 14 residues long. CDR1 SNHLY and CDR2 FYNNEI come from the germline V gene. V dropped 8 bases and J dropped 4; count of bases not matched to a gene: 8.

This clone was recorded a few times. The CDR3 region is CASSYHGSYYEQYF. Here the CDR3 DNA reads TGTGCCAGCAGTTACCATGGAAGCTACTACGAGCAGTACTTC. The gene calls are TRBV6-5 and TRBJ2-7, with D unresolved. The CDR3 runs to 14 residues. V gave up 2 bases and J gave up 3 bases, with 11 bases separating them. Looked up from germline, CDR1 is MNHEY and CDR2 is SVGAGI.

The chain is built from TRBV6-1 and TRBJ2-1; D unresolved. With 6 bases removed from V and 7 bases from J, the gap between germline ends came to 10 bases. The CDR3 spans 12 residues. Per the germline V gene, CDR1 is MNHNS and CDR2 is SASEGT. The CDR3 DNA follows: TGTGCCAGCAGCCTCGGACGGAATGAGCAGTTCTTC. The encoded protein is CASSLGRNEQFF.

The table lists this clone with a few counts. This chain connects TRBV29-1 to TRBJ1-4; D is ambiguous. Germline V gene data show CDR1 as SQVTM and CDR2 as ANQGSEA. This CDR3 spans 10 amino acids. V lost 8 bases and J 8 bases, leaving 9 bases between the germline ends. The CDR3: CSIRNEKLFF. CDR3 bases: TGCAGCATCCGCAACGAAAAACTGTTTTTT.

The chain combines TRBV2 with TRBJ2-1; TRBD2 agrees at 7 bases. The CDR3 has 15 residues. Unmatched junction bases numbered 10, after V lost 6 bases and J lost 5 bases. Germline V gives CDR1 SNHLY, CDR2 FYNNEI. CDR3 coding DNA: TGTGCCAGCAGGAACCGGGACTACCAGAACAATGAGCAGTTCTTC. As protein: CASRNRDYQNNEQFF.

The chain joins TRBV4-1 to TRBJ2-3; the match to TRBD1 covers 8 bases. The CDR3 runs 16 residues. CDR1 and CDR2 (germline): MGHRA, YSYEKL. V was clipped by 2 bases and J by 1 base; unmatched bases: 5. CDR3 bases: TGCGCCAGCAGCCAAACGGACAGGGAGGGCACAGATACGCAGTATTTT. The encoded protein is CASSQTDREGTDTQYF.

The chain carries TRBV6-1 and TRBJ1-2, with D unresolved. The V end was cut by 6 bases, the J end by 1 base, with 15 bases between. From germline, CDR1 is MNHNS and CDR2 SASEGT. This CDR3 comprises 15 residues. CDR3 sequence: CASRDLRTFNYGYTF. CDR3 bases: TGTGCCAGCAGGGACCTAAGGACCTTTAACTATGGCTACACCTTC.

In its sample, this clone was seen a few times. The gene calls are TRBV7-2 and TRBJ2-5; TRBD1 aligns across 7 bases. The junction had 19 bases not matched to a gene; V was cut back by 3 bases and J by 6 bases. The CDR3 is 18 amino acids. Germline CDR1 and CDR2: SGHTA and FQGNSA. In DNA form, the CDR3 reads TGTGCCAGCAGCTTGACAGGGATTGAGGGACCCTTTCGGCAGACCCAGTACTTC. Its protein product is CASSLTGIEGPFRQTQYF.

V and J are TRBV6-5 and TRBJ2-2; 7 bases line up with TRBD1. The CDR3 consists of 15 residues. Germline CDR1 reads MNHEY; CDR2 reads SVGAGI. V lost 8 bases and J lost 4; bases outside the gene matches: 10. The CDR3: CASWYGTDPTGELFF. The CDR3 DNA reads TGTGCCAGCTGGTACGGGACAGATCCCACCGGGGAGCTGTTTTTT.

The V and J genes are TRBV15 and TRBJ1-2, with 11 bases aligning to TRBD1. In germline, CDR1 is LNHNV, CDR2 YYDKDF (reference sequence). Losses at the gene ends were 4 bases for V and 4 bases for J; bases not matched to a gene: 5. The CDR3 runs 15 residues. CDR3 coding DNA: TGTGCCACCAGCACCGGGACAGGGGGTGTCTATGGCTACACCTTC. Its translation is CATSTGTGGVYGYTF.

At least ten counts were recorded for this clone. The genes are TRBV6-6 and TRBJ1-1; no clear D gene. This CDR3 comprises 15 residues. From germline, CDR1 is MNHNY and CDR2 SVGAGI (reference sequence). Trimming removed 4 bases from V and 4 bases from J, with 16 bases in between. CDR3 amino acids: CASSFRSHGSTEAFF. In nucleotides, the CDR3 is TGTGCCAGCAGTTTCCGATCCCATGGGTCCACTGAAGCTTTCTTT.

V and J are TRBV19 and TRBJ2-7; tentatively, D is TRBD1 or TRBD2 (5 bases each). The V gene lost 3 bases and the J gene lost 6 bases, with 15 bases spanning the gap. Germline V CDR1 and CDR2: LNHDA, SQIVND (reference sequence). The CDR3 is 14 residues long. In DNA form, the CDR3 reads TGTGCCAGTAGTATTGAAGGGGCGGGTTCCGAGCAGTACTTC. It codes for CASSIEGAGSEQYF.

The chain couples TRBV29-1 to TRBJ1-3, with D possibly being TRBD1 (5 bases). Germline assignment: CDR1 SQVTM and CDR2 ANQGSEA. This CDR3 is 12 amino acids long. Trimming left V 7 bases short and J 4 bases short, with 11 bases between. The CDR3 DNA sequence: TGCAGCGGCGGGACTCCAGGAAACACCATATATTTT. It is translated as CSGGTPGNTIYF.

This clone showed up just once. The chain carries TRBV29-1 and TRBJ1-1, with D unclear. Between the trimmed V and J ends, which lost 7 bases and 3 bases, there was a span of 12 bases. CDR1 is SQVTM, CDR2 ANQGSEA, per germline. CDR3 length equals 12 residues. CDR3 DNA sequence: TGCAGCGGTGGGGAGAAACACACTGAAGCTTTCTTT. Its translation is CSGGEKHTEAFF.

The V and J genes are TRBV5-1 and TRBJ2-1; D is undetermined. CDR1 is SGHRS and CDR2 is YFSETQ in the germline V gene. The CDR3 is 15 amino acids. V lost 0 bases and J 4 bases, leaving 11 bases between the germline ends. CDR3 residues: CASSLGPAGYNEQFF. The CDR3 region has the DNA TGCGCCAGCAGCTTGGGACCCGCCGGTTACAATGAGCAGTTCTTC.